What follows is one T cell receptor beta chain and its context. Its cognate antigen is unknown. This entry belongs to a study of CD8 T cells in Susac syndrome. Study-level results: Acknowledgment was made by the study that its TCR sequencing and HLA analysis involved a relatively small number of individuals.

CD8+ and CD4+ blood T cells underwent TCR beta sequencing. Negative isolation was applied to CD8+ and CD4+ T cells, and FACS enrichment was applied to TEMRA cells. The CDR3 contains 15 residues. Germline trimming cut 1 base from V and 5 bases from J; bases unmatched to any gene: 6. CDR1 SGHVS and CDR2 FQNEAQ come from the germline V gene. The RNA, about 0.5 to 1 ug, was put through reverse transcription using random hexamers. The CDR3 of TCR beta was amplified by immunoSEQ multiplex PCR across 54 Vbeta and 13 Jbeta. MiXCR, run by TCRdb on the immunoSEQ multiplex PCR reads, gives a single entry per CDR3 protein. Altogether approximately 200,000 distinct CDR3 sequences are present, 95% being singletons, with the ten largest covering 0.082%.

V gene TRBV7-8 combines with J gene TRBJ2-5; 8 bases line up with TRBD1. The sample comprised CD4+ T cells from PBMCs. The clonotype comes from a human donor with multiple sclerosis. DNA for the CDR3: TGTGCCAGCAGCTTAGTCCCAGGGGGCTCCGAGACCCAGTACTTC. Translating it yields CASSLVPGGSETQYF.